Listed here are 4 T cell receptor beta chains from one sample, sequenced in a study of shared clonotypes between healthy human individuals (dated by TCRdb to between 2020 and 2021). Libraries were made using the immunoSEQ multiplex PCR assay. TCRdb mirrors the immuneACCESS table, restricted to in-frame sequences. Some clones are absent from its copies; in checked studies, under half trace to an unresolved V gene, and the reason for the others is unknown. Present in this sample are millions of clones, 90% to 95% of which were seen just once. Around 0.13% of the sample goes to the ten largest clones. The sample was naive CD4+ T cells sorted from blood. What the cell subset or site label conveys for this sample: CD45RA+ positively selected. These receptor sequences come from a young man in good health.

This chain uses TRBV5-1 with TRBJ1-3; TRBD1 matches 8 bases. Germline trimming cut 0 bases from V and 1 base from J; bases unmatched to any gene: 3. From germline, CDR1 is SGHRS and CDR2 YFSETQ. The length of the CDR3 is 16 residues. The CDR3 sequence: CASSLAQGASGNTIYF. The CDR3 nucleotides are TGCGCCAGCAGCTTGGCGCAGGGGGCGTCTGGAAACACCATATATTTT.

The V call is TRBV18, the J call TRBJ2-7, with D perhaps TRBD1 or TRBD2 (5 bases each). Trimming pared 3 bases from V and 0 bases from J, leaving 12 bases between. This CDR3 contains 15 residues. Germline values: CDR1 KGHSH, CDR2 LQKENI. CDR3 sequence: CASSPVRDGSYEQYF. CDR3 in DNA: TGTGCCAGCTCACCGGTCCGGGACGGCTCCTACGAGCAGTACTTC. The full variable domain, completed using reference TRBV18 and TRBJ2-7, is NAGVMQNPRHLVRRRGQEARLRCSPMKGHSHVYWYRQLPEEGLKFMVYLQKENIIDESGMPKERFSAEFPKEGPSILRIQQVVRGDSAAYFCASSPVRDGSYEQYFGPGTRLTVT.

Notes on this clone: An end of the junction does not agree with germline; a read error may underlie this. The chain is built from TRBV7-2 and TRBJ1-2; D is perhaps TRBD1 (6 bases). The CDR3 consists of 12 residues. Germline V gene sequence: CDR1 SGHTA, CDR2 FQGNSA. CDR3 nucleotides: TGTGCCAGCAGCCCCGACCGGGGACACCTCTACTTC. Amino acids: CASSPDRGHLYF.

V is TRBV4-2 and J is TRBJ1-4; D perhaps matches TRBD1 (5 bases). The CDR3 totals 16 residues. Per the germline V gene, CDR1 is LGHNA and CDR2 is YNFKEQ. V was pared by 0 bases and J by 2 bases, with 10 bases between. The CDR3 nucleotides are TGTGCCAGCAGCCAAGATCCTGGGGCGACTAATGAAAAACTGTTTTTT. As protein: CASSQDPGATNEKLFF.